These 20 T cell receptor beta chains share one sample of origin, sequenced in a study of HIV-infected children after antiretroviral therapy interruption. RNA-based 3' RACE libraries used unique molecular identifiers. MiXCR, run by TCRdb on the 3' RACE reads, gives a single entry per CDR3 protein. This table has some 41,000 distinct CDR3 sequences, approximately 7% appearing once. Specified treatment: PENTA 11 planned treatment interruption arm or continuous ART arm. Sequences were derived from CD45RA+ CD4+ T cells from PBMCs, pooled from several time points, sampled from a donor given antiretroviral therapy, either interrupted or continuous. Documented subset: naive CD4+ CD45RA+ CD45RO- T cells. These receptors originate from a pool of human donors with HIV.

The chain recombines TRBV4-1 with TRBJ2-2; D may correspond to TRBD1 or TRBD2 (6 bases each). The CDR3 is 15 amino acids. Germline assignment: CDR1 MGHRA and CDR2 YSYEKL. The V end lost 1 base, the J end lost 6 bases, and 12 bases lay between the germline ends. This chain's CDR3 is CASSQAGGPPGELFF. CDR3 coding DNA: TGCGCCAGCAGCCAAGCTGGGGGGCCCCCCGGGGAGCTGTTTTTT.

This clonotype was picked up many times. The chain is built from TRBV28 and TRBJ1-1, with unresolved D. The V end lost 3 bases, the J end lost 1 base, and 6 bases lay between the germline ends. CDR1 is MDHEN, CDR2 SYDVKM, per germline. There are 13 residues in the CDR3. The CDR3 here is CASSFPENTEAFF. The CDR3, as DNA: TGTGCCAGCAGTTTCCCAGAGAACACTGAAGCTTTCTTT.

By its share, this clonotype is medium-sized. The genes are TRBV30 and TRBJ2-7, with 10 nucleotides matching TRBD1. Per germline, CDR1 GTSNPN and CDR2 SVGIG (reference sequence). The CDR3 has 14 residues. Trimming at V came to 2 bases and at J to 10 bases, leaving 11 bases not matched to a gene. The CDR3 DNA sequence: TGTGCCTGGAGTCCAGAGGGACAGGGGTGTGAACAGTACTTC. Amino acids: CAWSPEGQGCEQYF. Full variable domain (outside the CDR3, taken from reference TRBV30 and TRBJ2-7): SQTIHQWPATLVQPVGSPLSLECTVEGTSNPNLYWYRQAAGRGLQLLFYSVGIGQISSEVPQNLSASRPQDRQFILSSKKLLLSDSGFYLCAWSPEGQGCEQYFGPGTRLTVT.

Many counts were recorded for this clonotype. The junction does not match germline at one end; this may be a read error. The rearrangement links TRBV7-7 to TRBJ1-2; no definite D call. Germline CDR1 and CDR2: SSHAT and FNYEAQ (reference sequence). The CDR3 covers 17 residues. Here the CDR3 reads CASSLAGAGRRVYGYTF. CDR3 bases: TGTGCTAGCAGCTTAGCGGGAGCCGGCCGGCGCGTGTATGGCTACACCTTC.

This chain uses TRBV5-1 with TRBJ2-3; 7 bases agree with TRBD2. Germline-derived CDR1 and CDR2 are SGHRS and YFSETQ. This CDR3 spans 12 amino acids. The ends lost 4 bases at V and 9 bases at J; junction bases unmatched: 5. CDR3 DNA sequence: TGCGCCAGCAGCCCAGGACTAGACACGCAGTATTTT. This gives the protein CASSPGLDTQYF.

The rearrangement links TRBV27 to TRBJ2-4; 8 bases line up with TRBD2. CDR1 is MNHEY, CDR2 SMNVEV, per germline (reference sequence). J lost 8 bases, V lost 3 bases, and 6 bases had no gene match. The CDR3 is 14 residues long. The CDR3, as DNA: TGTGCCAGCAGTTTTGCAGCGGGAGCAGACATTCAGTACTTC. This encodes CASSFAAGADIQYF.

Details on this clonotype: A much larger clone differs from this one at a single base, so this may be a read error. J is TRBJ2-3 and V is TRBV4-1; D remains unclear. The J call is in doubt because the DNA end fits TRBJ1-5 better. There are 13 residues in the CDR3. CDR1 and CDR2 from the germline V gene are MGHRA and YSYEKL. CDR3 residues: CASSKTSTDTQHF. The DNA for the CDR3 is TGCGCCAGCAGCAAGACCAGCACAGATACGCAGCATTTT.

This clonotype has ten or more counts. The CDR3 loop is CASSSAGRGGRYEQYF. CDR3 DNA sequence: TGTGCCAGCAGCTCCGCCGGTCGCGGGGGACGCTACGAGCAGTACTTC. The chain combines TRBV7-6 with TRBJ2-7; the match to TRBD2 covers 7 bases. CDR1 and CDR2 (germline): SGHVS, FNYEAQ. With 4 bases clipped from V and 3 bases from J, the junction kept 12 bases outside the gene matches. The CDR3 loop spans 16 amino acids.

Many counts were recorded for this clonotype. V is TRBV28 and J is TRBJ2-1; TRBD1 aligns across 7 bases. The CDR3 loop spans 14 amino acids. Trimming removed 7 bases from V and 8 bases from J; junction bases left unmatched: 11. CDR1 and CDR2 from the germline V gene are MDHEN and SYDVKM. Here the CDR3 reads CASTEQGYYHEQFF. The CDR3 DNA sequence: TGTGCCAGCACCGAACAGGGGTATTACCATGAGCAGTTCTTC.

This clonotype was seen once. V gene TRBV20-1 combines with J gene TRBJ1-5; tentative D call: TRBD1 (5 bases). Germline assignment: CDR1 DFQATT and CDR2 SNEGSKA (reference sequence). With 0 bases removed from V and 0 bases from J, the gap between germline ends came to 9 bases. This CDR3 contains 15 residues. Here the CDR3 DNA reads TGCAGTGCTAGAGAAGGGGTGGCTAGCAATCAGCCCCAGCATTTT. This encodes CSAREGVASNQPQHF.

This clonotype appeared many times. The chain has TRBV6-1 and TRBJ2-4; D may be TRBD2 (7 bases). V was cut by 6 bases and J by 1 base, with 19 bases left in between. The CDR3 is made up of 17 amino acids. Germline V gene lookup returns CDR1 MNHNS and CDR2 SASEGT. The CDR3 DNA reads TGTGCCAGCAGGGGGGCTAGCGGACTTTTGGCCAAAAACATTCAGTACTTC. This sequence encodes CASRGASGLLAKNIQYF.

In its sample, this clonotype was seen many times. The chain uses TRBV1 and TRBJ2-5; no DNA check was done on the table's D call, TRBD2. TRBV1 is reported as a pseudogene. The length of the CDR3 is 17 residues. The CDR3 protein is CTSSQGELAAIQETQYF. In DNA form, the CDR3 reads TGCACCAGCAGCCAAGGAGAACTAGCGGCAATACAAGAGACCCAGTACTTC.

The chain combines TRBV2 with TRBJ2-3; 7 nucleotides align to TRBD1. The V and J ends lost 7 bases and 2 bases, in that order; junction bases with no gene match: 6. Per germline, CDR1 SNHLY and CDR2 FYNNEI. This CDR3 comprises 14 residues. CDR3 nucleotides: TGTGCCAGCAAGACCAGGGGGTCCACAGATACGCAGTATTTT. Protein product: CASKTRGSTDTQYF.

This clonotype was seen many times. V gene TRBV20-1 combines with J gene TRBJ2-3; D tentatively fits TRBD1 or TRBD2 (6 bases each). Per germline, CDR1 DFQATT and CDR2 SNEGSKA (reference sequence). The CDR3 loop spans 14 amino acids. V lost 8 bases and J lost 4, with 19 bases in between. CDR3 DNA: TGCAGTCCTTTCCAGGGGTGGGAGGCAGATACGCAGTATTTT. This translates into CSPFQGWEADTQYF.

This clonotype was detected ten times or more. The chain employs TRBV11-2 and TRBJ2-1; 13 positions match TRBD2. V was pared by 1 base and J by 9 bases, with 12 bases of the junction left unmatched. Germline loops: CDR1 SGHAT, CDR2 FQNNGV. CDR3 length equals 18 residues. The CDR3 DNA is TGTGCCAGCAGCTTAGGGGCCGAACTAGCGGGGGGGCTACGTGAGCAGTTCTTC. This encodes CASSLGAELAGGLREQFF.

The V call is TRBV10-3, the J call TRBJ2-1; tentatively, D is TRBD1 (6 bases). This CDR3 has 17 amino acids. Germline CDR1 reads ENHRY; CDR2 reads SYGVKD. V was shortened by 8 bases and J by 4 bases, with 24 bases between the two germline ends. CDR3 bases: TGTGCCATCCAGGCAGTGGTATTGGAACAGGGATACAATGAGCAGTTCTTC. Its protein is CAIQAVVLEQGYNEQFF.

This clonotype was seen at least ten times. This chain's CDR3 is CASSPPRTGFHEQYF. CDR3 DNA: TGTGCCAGCAGCCCCCCGAGGACAGGCTTCCACGAGCAGTACTTC. This chain joins TRBV3-1 and TRBJ2-7, with 7 bases that match TRBD1. Trimming at V came to 4 bases and at J to 5 bases, leaving 11 bases not matched to a gene. The germline V gene has CDR1 LGHDT and CDR2 YNNKEL (reference sequence). CDR3 length equals 15 residues.

This clonotype was observed at least ten times. The chain links TRBV11-2 to TRBJ2-3; a weak D match, TRBD1 (6 bases). This CDR3 has 12 residues. CDR1 and CDR2 (germline): SGHAT, FQNNGV. The V end was cut by 5 bases, the J end by 5 bases, with 8 bases between. CDR3 in amino acids: CASSPQGDTQYF. The CDR3 DNA is TGTGCCAGCAGCCCACAGGGAGATACGCAGTATTTT.

This clonotype came up many times. The junction shows a germline mismatch at one end, possibly a read error. Here the CDR3 reads CASSWQGGQDTQYF. In DNA form, the CDR3 reads TGTGCTAGCAGTTGGCAGGGAGGCCAAGACACCCAGTACTTT. The V and J genes are TRBV28 and TRBJ2-5, with TRBD2 as a possible D gene (6 bases). Per germline, CDR1 MDHEN and CDR2 SYDVKM. The CDR3 totals 14 residues.

This clonotype was observed a handful of times. In DNA, the CDR3 is TGTGCCAGCAGCGGAAGAGGACTAGCGGACAACTCCTACAATGAGCAGTTCTTC. It encodes CASSGRGLADNSYNEQFF. V usage is TRBV11-2 and J usage is TRBJ2-1, with 10 bases that match TRBD2. Trimming cost V 5 bases and J 0 bases; bases outside gene matches: 10. The CDR3 runs to 18 residues. Germline V gene sequence: CDR1 SGHAT, CDR2 FQNNGV.